This entry lists 5 T cell receptor beta chains sequenced from one sample in a study of blood T cells in healthy people across ages. With a J-beta primer mix and a sample-barcoded 5' primer, a second PCR ran roughly 7 to 11 cycles. TCRdb reprocessed the 5' RACE reads with MiXCR, giving one entry per CDR3 protein. Among under 750,000 distinct CDR3 sequences listed, less than 60% were seen once. Sequencing was done on a sample of blood. The receptors were sampled from a man older than 75 in good health.

This rearrangement joins TRBV29-1 to TRBJ2-3; D may be TRBD1 (6 bases). The V end lost 4 bases, the J end lost 4 bases, and 15 bases lay between the germline ends. The CDR3 length is 14 residues. The germline V gene encodes CDR1 SQVTM and CDR2 ANQGSEA. The CDR3 DNA reads as TGCAGCGTTGCGGAGTGGGGGCGGGCAGATACGCAGTATTTT. Protein product: CSVAEWGRADTQYF.

The CDR3 coding sequence is TGCAGTGCTAGAGATTCGCATCCCGCAAGGGAGCAGTACTTC. Protein sequence: CSARDSHPAREQYF. The rearrangement joins TRBV20-1 to TRBJ2-5; a weak D match, TRBD2 (5 bases). Germline CDR1 is DFQATT and CDR2 is SNEGSKA (reference sequence). The CDR3 covers 14 residues. V was shortened by 0 bases and J by 11 bases, with 19 bases between the two germline ends.

This clonotype showed up just a few times. The V and J genes are TRBV27 and TRBJ2-5, with D hard to call. The CDR3 sequence is 13 residues long. Trimming left V 0 bases short and J 0 bases short, with 2 bases between. In germline, CDR1 is MNHEY, CDR2 SMNVEV (reference sequence). CDR3 in amino acids: CASSLSHQETQYF. For the CDR3, the DNA is TGTGCCAGCAGTTTATCACACCAAGAGACCCAGTACTTC.

The gene calls are TRBV20-1 and TRBJ1-1; D is perhaps TRBD1 (6 bases). Germline loops: CDR1 DFQATT, CDR2 SNEGSKA (reference sequence). Trimming cost V 4 bases and J 3 bases, with 15 bases left between them. The CDR3 loop spans 14 amino acids. Written as DNA, the CDR3 is TGCAGTGCTATATCCCCGGCAGGGGACACTGAAGCTTTCTTT. Protein: CSAISPAGDTEAFF.

J is TRBJ1-1 and V is TRBV9, with unresolved D. The ends were cut back, 0 bases at V and 4 bases at J, with 10 bases in the middle. CDR3 length: 14 residues. Per germline, CDR1 SGDLS and CDR2 YYNGEE. Here the CDR3 DNA reads TGTGCCAGCAGCGTAGAAGGGCGCGGCACTGAAGCTTTCTTT. Translation: CASSVEGRGTEAFF.